The rows below give T cell receptor beta chains drawn from one sample of a study of T cell repertoires in cytomegalovirus infection. TCRdb ran MiXCR on the reads and lists one entry per CDR3 protein. In the table there are 310,000 or so distinct CDR3 sequences, about 9.2% of which are singletons. Source material: PBMCs. The receptors were gathered from a human donor in good health (CMV status not recorded). Some clones in this sample may be carry-over from other donors' samples. Each CDR3 is given with its conserved first and last residue. Fields, in order: V gene, J gene, CDR3 protein.

TRBV6-1,TRBJ2-5,CATRKSPRAEETQYF
TRBV5-6,TRBJ2-1,CASSLSGGVRNEQFF
TRBV7-9,TRBJ1-6,CASSWTDYNSPLHF
TRBV5-4,TRBJ1-1,CASSNRDREAFF
TRBV5-5,TRBJ1-5,CASSSRTGPFGNQPQHF
TRBV5-1,TRBJ2-5,CASSPPTSLGETQYF
TRBV20-1,TRBJ1-4,CSPEIWCTLFF
TRBV7-2,TRBJ2-1,CASSSQGAQYNEQFF
TRBV28,TRBJ2-2,CASRLPPPGELFF
TRBV11-3,TRBJ1-3,CASRLGRPVRSSGNTIYF
TRBV7-9,TRBJ2-5,CASSLAPGQGETQYF
TRBV4-3,TRBJ2-1,CASSQDQGGYNEQFF
TRBV6-5,TRBJ2-7,CASSYSASGGENEQYF
TRBV6-5,TRBJ1-6,CASRDRGTYNSPLHF
TRBV29-1,TRBJ2-7,CSVNRGPGEQYF
TRBV28,TRBJ2-3,CASMILAGGGDTQYF
TRBV7-9,TRBJ1-1,CASSRSSGPTEAFF
TRBV2,TRBJ1-1,CASSEGEAFF
TRBV7-8,TRBJ2-5,CASSLWAKVQETQYF
TRBV28,TRBJ2-1,CASSLPRGATYNEQFF
TRBV7-9,TRBJ2-7,CASSLGTRPGDEQYF
TRBV6-5,TRBJ2-7,CASSFVGGSTYEQYF
TRBV29-1,TRBJ2-7,CSVEIPRTSGFYEQYF
TRBV10-3,TRBJ1-2,CAISENPAYGYTF
TRBV5-6,TRBJ1-5,CASSLGIQGNQPQHF
TRBV2,TRBJ1-2,CASTPPTDAYGYTF
TRBV19,TRBJ1-2,CASSASTGGYTF
TRBV6-5,TRBJ1-1,CASSSSGQGNTEAFF
TRBV7-2,TRBJ2-7,CASSHGGSYEQYF
TRBV12-3/TRBV12-4,TRBJ2-6,CASSSGTTRRANVLTF
TRBV2,TRBJ2-5,CASSVLETQYF
TRBV20-1,TRBJ2-3,CSASGTGLSDTQYF
TRBV10-3,TRBJ2-5,CAISSDISSQETQYF
TRBV2,TRBJ2-2,CATAGRNLEGGELFF
TRBV12-3/TRBV12-4,TRBJ2-1,CASSPGDRPHEQFF
TRBV7-8,TRBJ2-3,CASSPNGQGSTDTQYF
TRBV14,TRBJ2-3,CASSQGTGARTDTQYF
TRBV28,TRBJ2-5,CASSLWSGHQETQYF
TRBV20-1,TRBJ2-2,CSARDLRTGNTGELFF
TRBV28,TRBJ2-5,CASRGTSGGAETQYF
TRBV5-4,TRBJ1-1,CASSYDGAEAFF
TRBV29-1,TRBJ1-4,CSAVGGPATNEKLFF
TRBV6-5,TRBJ2-2,CASRSLTGELFF
TRBV4-1,TRBJ2-1,CASSQDLAGRVVNEQFF
TRBV7-6,TRBJ2-7,CASNPGWERTEQYF
TRBV7-6,TRBJ2-5,CASSASQETQYF
TRBV4-1,TRBJ1-1,CASSPSGDTEAFF
TRBV6-6,TRBJ1-5,CASSTPGGMEPQHF
TRBV10-2,TRBJ2-7,CASSDLGRGTYEQYF